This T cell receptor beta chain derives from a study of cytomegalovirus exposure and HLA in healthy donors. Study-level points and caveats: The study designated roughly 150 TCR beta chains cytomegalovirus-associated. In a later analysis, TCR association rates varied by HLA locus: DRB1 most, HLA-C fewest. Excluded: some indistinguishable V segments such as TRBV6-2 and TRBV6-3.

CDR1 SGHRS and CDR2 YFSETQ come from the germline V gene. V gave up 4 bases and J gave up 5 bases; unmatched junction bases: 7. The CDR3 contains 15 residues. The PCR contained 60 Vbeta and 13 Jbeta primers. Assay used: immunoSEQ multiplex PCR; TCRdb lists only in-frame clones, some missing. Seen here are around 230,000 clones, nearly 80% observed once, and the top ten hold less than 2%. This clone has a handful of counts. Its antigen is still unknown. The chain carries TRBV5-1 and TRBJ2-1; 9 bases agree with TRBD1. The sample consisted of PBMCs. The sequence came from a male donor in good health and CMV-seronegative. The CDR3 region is CASSPRTGADNEQFF. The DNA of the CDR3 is TGCGCCAGCAGCCCGCGGACAGGGGCCGACAATGAGCAGTTCTTC.